The rows below give T cell receptor beta chains drawn from one sample of a study of T-cell reconstitution after alpha-beta-depleted transplantation in children. Each CDR3 protein is one row after TCRdb ran MiXCR on the PCR reads. The sample gives 420,000 or so distinct CDR3 sequences, approximately 11% of which show up once; roughly 5.5% is in the top ten. The source was PBMCs from the stem cell graft donor, collected from the stem cell graft. The receptors stem from a human donor who donated a stem cell graft to a child with acute myeloid leukemia. The CDR3 runs from the conserved cysteine through the conserved F or W. The D gene is left open where the match is weak. Not all rows give a size; the values are once, few, many and, for expanded clones, a class.

cdr3_nt: TGTGCCAGCGCCGGGGACTACGAGCAGTACTTC
cdr3_aa: CASAGDYEQYF
j_call: TRBJ2-7
v_call: TRBV27
d_call: NA
clone_size: few

cdr3_nt: TGCAGTGCTAGCCAGGGGGTCTATGGCTACACCTTC
cdr3_aa: CSASQGVYGYTF
j_call: TRBJ1-2
v_call: TRBV20-1
d_call: TRBD1
clone_size: few

cdr3_nt: TGTGCCAGCAGCTTGGGACGTCTTCTCTCGTCTGACTATGGCTACACCTTC
cdr3_aa: CASSLGRLLSSDYGYTF
j_call: TRBJ1-2
v_call: TRBV7-2
d_call: NA
clone_size: NA

cdr3_nt: TGCAGTGCTAGAGTTCCGGGACAGGCCTACCCGGGTCAGCCCCAGCATTTT
cdr3_aa: CSARVPGQAYPGQPQHF
j_call: TRBJ1-5
v_call: TRBV20-1
d_call: TRBD1
clone_size: few

cdr3_nt: TGTGCCAGCAGCTTAAAAGGGGGAGCTGGGGAGCTGTTTTTT
cdr3_aa: CASSLKGGAGELFF
j_call: TRBJ2-2
v_call: TRBV11-2
d_call: NA
clone_size: few

cdr3_nt: TGCGCCAGCAGCCAAACTAGGGGCCACGAGCAGTACTTC
cdr3_aa: CASSQTRGHEQYF
j_call: TRBJ2-7
v_call: TRBV4-3
d_call: NA
clone_size: many

cdr3_nt: TGTGCCACCAGCAGAGATCTGGAGGAGGGCGAGCAGTACTTC
cdr3_aa: CATSRDLEEGEQYF
j_call: TRBJ2-7
v_call: TRBV15
d_call: NA
clone_size: few

cdr3_nt: TGTGCCAGCAGCAAAGATGGGACTACCAAATATCAGCCCCAGCATTTT
cdr3_aa: CASSKDGTTKYQPQHF
j_call: TRBJ1-5
v_call: TRBV21-1
d_call: NA
clone_size: few

cdr3_nt: TGTGCCAGCAGAATACTGACAGGGAACACTGAAGCTTTCTTT
cdr3_aa: CASRILTGNTEAFF
j_call: TRBJ1-1
v_call: TRBV5-6
d_call: NA
clone_size: few

cdr3_nt: TGCAGTGCTGAGGGAGGGACAGTCAGTAATGAGCAGTTCTTC
cdr3_aa: CSAEGGTVSNEQFF
j_call: TRBJ2-1
v_call: TRBV20-1
d_call: NA
clone_size: NA

cdr3_nt: TGTGCCAGCAGCTCCCGGGGCGATACGCAGTATTTT
cdr3_aa: CASSSRGDTQYF
j_call: TRBJ2-3
v_call: TRBV7-2
d_call: NA
clone_size: many

cdr3_nt: TGTGCCAGCAGGGACACAGGTCGAGGTGAGCAGTTCTTC
cdr3_aa: CASRDTGRGEQFF
j_call: TRBJ2-1
v_call: TRBV6-1
d_call: NA
clone_size: many

cdr3_nt: TGCAGTGCTAGAGGGGGAGTACCTCGGGATACGCAGTATTTT
cdr3_aa: CSARGGVPRDTQYF
j_call: TRBJ2-3
v_call: TRBV20-1
d_call: NA
clone_size: many